The 6 T cell receptor beta chains presented below share a single source sample, sequenced in a study of blood T cell repertoires in COVID-19 (TCRdb year 2020). The receptor library was made with the immunoSEQ multiplex PCR assay. Drawn from immuneACCESS, this table holds only the in-frame rearrangements with V and J called that TCRdb kept. Clones are partly lost; checked studies trace under half to an unresolved V gene and leave the rest unexplained. For this sample there are more than 85,000 clones; approximately 82% appear just once. The ten biggest clones cover more than 9% of the sample. Specimen: peripheral blood. All receptors come from a man in his 70s with acute or convalescent COVID-19.

The chain recombines TRBV6-2 or TRBV6-3 with TRBJ1-4; tentatively, D is TRBD1 (6 bases). CDR3 length equals 15 residues. Germline V CDR1 and CDR2: MNHEY, SVGEGT. Trimming removed 4 bases from V and 4 bases from J, with 13 bases in between. CDR3 bases: TGTGCCAGCAGTTCCGGACAGCCTGGTAATGAAAAACTGTTTTTT. Its protein is CASSSGQPGNEKLFF.

The chain is built from TRBV3-1 (or the pseudogene TRBV3-2) and TRBJ2-3; 9 nucleotides agree with TRBD1. CDR3 size: 14 residues. CDR1 is LGHDT, CDR2 YNNKEL, per germline (reference sequence). With 4 bases clipped from V and 2 bases from J, the junction kept 1 base outside the gene matches. CDR3: CASSRDRVTDTQYF. In DNA, the CDR3 is TGTGCCAGCAGCCGGGACAGGGTCACAGATACGCAGTATTTT.

The chain carries TRBV15 and TRBJ2-7; TRBD1 is a possible D gene (6 bases). Germline loops: CDR1 LNHNV, CDR2 YYDKDF (reference sequence). The CDR3 length is 15 residues. The ends were cut back, 2 bases at V and 3 bases at J, with 14 bases in the middle. The CDR3 region is CATSRTKQGNYEQYF. The CDR3 DNA follows: TGTGCCACCAGCAGAACAAAACAGGGAAACTACGAGCAGTACTTC.

The rearrangement links TRBV27 to TRBJ1-2, with TRBD1 identical over 8 bases. Germline loops: CDR1 MNHEY, CDR2 SMNVEV (reference sequence). The J segment lost 0 bases and the V segment lost 5 bases, leaving 11 bases of the junction unmatched. CDR3 length: 17 residues. CDR3 loop: CASSPRTGFIANYGYTF. The DNA for the CDR3 is TGTGCCAGCAGTCCACGGACAGGGTTTATCGCTAACTATGGCTACACCTTC.

This clone occurred once. The chain has TRBV6-5 and TRBJ2-2; 9 nucleotides align to TRBD2. Germline V gene data show CDR1 as MNHEY and CDR2 as SVGAGI. The CDR3 consists of 14 residues. V was pared by 6 bases and J by 6 bases, with 5 bases of the junction left unmatched. CDR3 in amino acids: CASRVKREAGELFF. As DNA, the CDR3 is TGTGCCAGCAGAGTCAAGCGGGAGGCCGGGGAGCTGTTTTTT.

J is TRBJ2-3 and V is TRBV9; TRBD2 matches at 14 bases. The CDR3 totals 18 residues. V was pared by 3 bases and J by 4 bases, with 10 bases of the junction left unmatched. In germline, CDR1 is SGDLS, CDR2 YYNGEE. The CDR3 here is CASSAQPGLAGAADTQYF. In nucleotides, the CDR3 is TGTGCCAGCAGCGCCCAACCGGGACTAGCGGGAGCCGCAGATACGCAGTATTTT.